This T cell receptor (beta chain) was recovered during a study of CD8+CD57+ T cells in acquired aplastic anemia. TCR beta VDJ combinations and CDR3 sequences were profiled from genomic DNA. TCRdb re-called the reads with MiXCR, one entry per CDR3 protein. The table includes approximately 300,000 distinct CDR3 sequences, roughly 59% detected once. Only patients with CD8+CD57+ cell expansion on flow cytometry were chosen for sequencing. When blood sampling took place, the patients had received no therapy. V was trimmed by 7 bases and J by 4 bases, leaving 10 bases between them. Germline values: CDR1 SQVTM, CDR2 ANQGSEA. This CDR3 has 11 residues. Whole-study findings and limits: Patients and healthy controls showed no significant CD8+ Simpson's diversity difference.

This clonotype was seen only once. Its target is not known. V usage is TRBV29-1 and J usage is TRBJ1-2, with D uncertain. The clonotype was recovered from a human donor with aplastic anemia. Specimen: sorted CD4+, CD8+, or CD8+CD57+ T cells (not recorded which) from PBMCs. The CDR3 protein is CSAGGGYGYTF. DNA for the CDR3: TGCAGCGCCGGCGGAGGCTATGGCTACACCTTC.